The clone carrying this T cell receptor beta chain was found many times. The antigen is not known. At the DNA level, this CDR3 is encoded by other sequences in the same sample as well. The CDR3 is 14 residues long. Germline trimming cut 4 bases from V and 9 bases from J; bases unmatched to any gene: 6. Germline V CDR1 and CDR2: SNHLY, FYNNEI. The data derive from a study of shared clonotypes between healthy human individuals. The study's findings and limits: The four-donor shared clonotypes exceeded non-shared clonotypes in generation probability, with non-shared ones scoring lower.

Method: immunoSEQ multiplex PCR; TCRdb's copy keeps in-frame clones and lacks some. The table has approximately 240,000 clones, approximately 65% seen once; the top ten hold 8.5% to 14%. Sequenced input: memory CD4+ T cells sorted from blood. Documented subset: CD45RA-negative fraction. This TCR came from a man between 25 and 39 years old in good health. The chain uses TRBV2 and TRBJ2-6; 7 positions match TRBD1. CDR3 DNA sequence: TGTGCCAGCAGTGCTAGACAGGGTAGCAACGTCCTGACTTTC. Amino acid sequence: CASSARQGSNVLTF.